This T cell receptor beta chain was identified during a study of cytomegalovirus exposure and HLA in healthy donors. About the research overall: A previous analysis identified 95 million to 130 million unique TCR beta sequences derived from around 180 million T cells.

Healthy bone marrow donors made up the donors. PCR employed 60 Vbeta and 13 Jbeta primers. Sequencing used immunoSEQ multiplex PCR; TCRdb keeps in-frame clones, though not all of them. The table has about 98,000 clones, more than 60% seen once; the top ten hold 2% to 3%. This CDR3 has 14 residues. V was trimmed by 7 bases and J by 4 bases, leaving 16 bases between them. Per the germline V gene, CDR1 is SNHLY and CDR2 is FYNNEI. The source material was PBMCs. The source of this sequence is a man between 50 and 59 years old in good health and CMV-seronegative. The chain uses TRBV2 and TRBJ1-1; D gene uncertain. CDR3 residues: CASMLFREGTEAFF. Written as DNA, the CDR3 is TGTGCCAGCATGCTTTTCCGGGAGGGCACTGAAGCTTTCTTT.